A single sample is the source of the 27 T cell receptor beta chains below, sequenced in a study of cytomegalovirus exposure and HLA in healthy donors. Amplification used 60 Vbeta primers and 13 Jbeta primers. Only in-frame clones appear in the TCRdb table, and some are missing; sequencing was by immunoSEQ multiplex PCR. Of 200,000 to 250,000 clones in the sample, under 90% were seen once. Sequenced: PBMCs. The origin of the receptors is a human donor in good health.

V is TRBV2 and J is TRBJ1-3; D is uncertain. Looked up from germline, CDR1 is SNHLY and CDR2 is FYNNEI. V lost 5 bases, J lost 4 bases, and 6 bases lay in between. The CDR3 is made up of 12 amino acids. The CDR3, as DNA: TGTGCCAGCAGTCCGTCGGGAAACACCATATATTTT. Its translation is CASSPSGNTIYF.

This clone has a single count. V usage is TRBV6-1 and J usage is TRBJ2-5, with a weak D call TRBD1 (6 bases). The J call may be mistaken, given a closer DNA end match to TRBJ2-7. Germline CDR1 reads MNHNS; CDR2 reads SASEGT. CDR3 size: 14 residues. Here the CDR3 DNA reads TGTGCCAGCAGTGACCGGACAGAGTCCTACGAGCAGTACTTC. Translation: CASSDRTESYEQYF.

This sequence joins TRBV28 and TRBJ1-2; D is perhaps TRBD1 (5 bases). The V gene's germline CDR1 is MDHEN and CDR2 SYDVKM. V lost 7 bases, J lost 1 base, and 10 bases lay in between. The CDR3 has 13 amino acids. The CDR3 loop is CASNWGDNYGYTF. The CDR3 region has the DNA TGTGCCAGCAACTGGGGGGATAACTATGGCTACACCTTC.

The rearrangement links TRBV5-6 to TRBJ2-1, with D maybe TRBD2 (6 bases). This CDR3 has 17 amino acids. V lost 0 bases and J 6 bases, leaving 19 bases between the germline ends. Germline values: CDR1 SGHDT, CDR2 YYEEEE. In nucleotides, the CDR3 is TGTGCCAGCAGCTTGGCCGGCGGGGTGCTGGGGCGCAATGAGCAGTTCTTC. Its translation is CASSLAGGVLGRNEQFF.

The chain recombines TRBV19 with TRBJ1-2; D uncertain. Trimming took 3 bases from V and 0 from J, leaving 8 bases between them. Germline CDR1 is LNHDA and CDR2 is SQIVND (reference sequence). The CDR3 contains 14 residues. The CDR3 nucleotides are TGTGCCAGTAGTATGACACTTTCTAACTATGGCTACACCTTC. Its translation: CASSMTLSNYGYTF.

The chain employs TRBV5-1 and TRBJ1-5; D possibly corresponds to TRBD1 (5 bases). The V and J ends lost 4 bases and 5 bases respectively, with 13 bases between them. The CDR3 sequence is 14 residues long. Looked up from germline, CDR1 is SGHRS and CDR2 is YFSETQ. This chain's CDR3 is CASSPLGRYQPQHF. Written as DNA, the CDR3 is TGCGCCAGCAGCCCGTTGGGGCGTTATCAGCCCCAGCATTTT.

This clone appeared once. The chain joins TRBV7-8 to TRBJ2-5; TRBD2 matches at 10 bases. The CDR3 is 17 residues long. Germline CDR1 and CDR2: SGHVS and FQNEAQ. V lost 1 base and J lost 5; bases outside the gene matches: 10. This chain's CDR3 is CASSLEASGSSAETQYF. The CDR3 nucleotides read TGTGCCAGCAGCTTAGAGGCTAGCGGGAGCTCGGCCGAGACCCAGTACTTC.

The chain carries TRBV5-1 and TRBJ2-5; tentatively, D is TRBD1 (6 bases). The J call may be faulty, since TRBJ2-7 better matches the DNA end. This CDR3 has 15 residues. Germline CDR1 reads SGHRS; CDR2 reads YFSETQ. The DNA of the CDR3 is TGCGCCAGCAGCATCCTACCGACAGGAGGCTACGAGCAGTACTTC. This codes for CASSILPTGGYEQYF.

The chain couples TRBV30 to TRBJ2-7; D might be TRBD1 (6 bases). The length of the CDR3 is 13 residues. V shed 3 bases and J shed 7 bases, with 16 bases lying between them. In germline, CDR1 is GTSNPN, CDR2 SVGIG (reference sequence). CDR3 sequence reads: CAWSSDSPREQYF. The CDR3 DNA follows: TGTGCCTGGAGCTCGGACAGCCCCAGGGAGCAGTACTTC.

The chain couples TRBV27 to TRBJ1-1; the match to TRBD1 covers 9 bases. Germline V gene data show CDR1 as MNHEY and CDR2 as SMNVEV (reference sequence). Trimming at V came to 3 bases and at J to 4 bases, leaving 9 bases not matched to a gene. This CDR3 spans 16 amino acids. This CDR3 is CASSFWVTGGRTEAFF. CDR3 DNA sequence: TGTGCCAGCAGTTTTTGGGTAACAGGGGGCCGCACTGAAGCTTTCTTT.

The rearrangement uses TRBV2 and TRBJ1-5, with D possibly being TRBD1 (5 bases). Deletions cut 0 bases from V and 7 bases from J, with 13 bases between. The germline CDR1 and CDR2 sequences are SNHLY and FYNNEI. The CDR3 runs 15 residues. The CDR3 region is CASSEAWGGGQPQHF. In nucleotides, the CDR3 is TGTGCCAGCAGTGAAGCTTGGGGGGGAGGCCAGCCCCAGCATTTT.

This rearrangement joins TRBV5-6 to TRBJ2-5, with a tentative D call TRBD1 (6 bases). V lost 1 base and J lost 1, with 8 bases in between. This CDR3 region has 14 residues. Germline CDR1 reads SGHDT; CDR2 reads YYEEEE. CDR3 in DNA: TGTGCCAGCAGCTTGACAGGGACCCAAGAGACCCAGTACTTC. This encodes CASSLTGTQETQYF.

J is TRBJ1-3 and V is TRBV7-9, with no clear D. Germline V gene lookup returns CDR1 SEHNR and CDR2 FQNEAQ (reference sequence). This CDR3 spans 16 amino acids. V was pared by 1 base and J by 2 bases, with 12 bases between. The CDR3 nucleotides read TGTGCCAGCAGCTTAGGGGCCAGTACAGCTGGAAACACCATATATTTT. It is translated as CASSLGASTAGNTIYF.

The chain carries TRBV15 and TRBJ1-3; 8 bases are shared with TRBD1. With V trimmed by 2 bases and J by 4 bases, 7 bases remained unmatched. Germline CDR1 reads LNHNV; CDR2 reads YYDKDF (reference sequence). The CDR3 sequence is 16 residues long. CDR3 region: CATSRRTGTKGNTIYF. In DNA, the CDR3 is TGTGCCACCAGCAGACGGACAGGGACGAAAGGAAACACCATATATTTT.

The count of this clone is one. The gene calls are TRBV5-1 and TRBJ2-3; TRBD2 agrees at 13 bases. CDR1 is SGHRS, CDR2 YFSETQ, per germline. There are 17 residues in the CDR3. Trimming cost V 0 bases and J 2 bases; bases outside gene matches: 3. This chain's CDR3 is CASSLATSGRPTDTQYF. CDR3 DNA sequence: TGCGCCAGCAGCTTGGCGACTAGCGGGAGGCCCACAGATACGCAGTATTTT. Full variable domain (rest looked up from reference TRBV5-1 and TRBJ2-3): KAGVTQTPRYLIKTRGQQVTLSCSPISGHRSVSWYQQTPGQGLQFLFEYFSETQRNKGNFPGRFSGRQFSNSRSEMNVSTLELGDSALYLCASSLATSGRPTDTQYFGPGTRLTVL.

The chain has TRBV6-5 and TRBJ2-1; 10 nucleotides match TRBD1. Trimming removed 5 bases from V and 8 bases from J; junction bases left unmatched: 6. The CDR3 totals 14 residues. Germline CDR1 reads MNHEY; CDR2 reads SVGAGI. The CDR3 spells CASSPRQGAHEQFF. The DNA for the CDR3 is TGTGCCAGCAGTCCCCGACAGGGGGCCCATGAGCAGTTCTTC.

The chain joins TRBV18 to TRBJ2-5; 7 nucleotides match TRBD1. Germline V gene sequence: CDR1 KGHSH, CDR2 LQKENI. The CDR3 spans 17 residues. J lost 3 bases, V lost 0 bases, and 10 bases had no gene match. The CDR3 loop is CASSPPVGQESEETQYF. CDR3 nucleotide sequence: TGTGCCAGCTCACCACCGGTTGGACAGGAAAGTGAAGAGACCCAGTACTTC.

The rearrangement joins TRBV7-9 to TRBJ1-2; D possibly corresponds to TRBD1 (5 bases). This CDR3 is 12 amino acids long. The V end lost 4 bases, the J end lost 7 bases, and 10 bases lay between the germline ends. Germline lookup yields CDR1 SEHNR and CDR2 FQNEAQ (reference sequence). This chain's CDR3 is CASSSLRVGYTF. CDR3 in DNA: TGTGCCAGCAGCTCGCTCAGGGTTGGCTACACCTTC.

The rearrangement links TRBV10-1 to TRBJ2-7; 8 bases agree with TRBD1. The germline V gene has CDR1 WNHNN and CDR2 SYGVQD (reference sequence). The CDR3 loop spans 15 amino acids. Unmatched junction bases numbered 6, after V lost 4 bases and J lost 1 base. The CDR3 sequence: CASSADRGPSYEQYF. CDR3 in DNA: TGCGCCAGCAGTGCCGACAGGGGCCCTTCCTACGAGCAGTACTTC.

The chain carries TRBV28 and TRBJ2-6; 9 nucleotides match TRBD2. The germline V gene has CDR1 MDHEN and CDR2 SYDVKM. The CDR3 is 13 amino acids. Trimming took 8 bases from V and 10 from J; bases not matched to a gene: 6. CDR3 sequence (DNA): TGTGCCAGCGGGGCTAGCGGGAATAACGTCCTGACTTTC. It encodes CASGASGNNVLTF.

This clone was detected only a few times. This chain joins TRBV27 and TRBJ2-3; D is possibly TRBD2 (5 bases). Trimming removed 0 bases from V and 0 bases from J, with 10 bases in between. Germline assignment: CDR1 MNHEY and CDR2 SMNVEV (reference sequence). This CDR3 contains 16 residues. The CDR3 protein is CASSLSGGYSTDTQYF. The CDR3 region has the DNA TGTGCCAGCAGTTTATCAGGCGGGTATAGCACAGATACGCAGTATTTT.

V and J are TRBV28 and TRBJ1-3; TRBD1 agrees at 7 bases. This CDR3 is built from 13 residues. Trimming removed 5 bases from V and 6 bases from J; junction bases left unmatched: 4. Per germline, CDR1 MDHEN and CDR2 SYDVKM. The CDR3 sequence is CASSPGQSNTIYF. The CDR3 coding sequence is TGTGCCAGCAGTCCGGGACAGTCAAACACCATATATTTT.

This chain connects TRBV19 to TRBJ2-7, with TRBD1 matching over 7 bases. CDR1 and CDR2 (germline): LNHDA, SQIVND (reference sequence). This CDR3 has 17 amino acids. Trimming took 6 bases from V and 3 from J; bases not matched to a gene: 17. This CDR3 reads CASSPKGPGQTIYEQYF. The CDR3 bases are TGTGCCAGTAGCCCTAAGGGGCCGGGACAGACGATCTACGAGCAGTACTTC. The variable domain in full, completed from reference TRBV19 and TRBJ2-7, reads DGGITQSPKYLFRKEGQNVTLSCEQNLNHDAMYWYRQDPGQGLRLIYYSQIVNDFQKGDIAEGYSVSREKKESFPLTVTSAQKNPTAFYLCASSPKGPGQTIYEQYFGPGTRLTVT.

The rearrangement uses TRBV4-2 and TRBJ2-7, with 11 bases identical to TRBD2. Germline trimming cut 3 bases from V and 2 bases from J; bases unmatched to any gene: 6. The germline V gene encodes CDR1 LGHNA and CDR2 YNFKEQ. The CDR3 covers 16 residues. The CDR3 sequence: CASSHPLAGGPYEQYF. The CDR3, as DNA: TGTGCCAGCAGCCATCCTCTAGCGGGAGGACCCTACGAGCAGTACTTC.

The J gene is TRBJ2-1, the V gene TRBV29-1; 9 nucleotides agree with TRBD1. The germline V gene has CDR1 SQVTM and CDR2 ANQGSEA. This CDR3 region has 15 residues. After removal of 3 bases from V and 2 bases from J, the junction contained 5 bases not matched to a gene. Written as DNA, the CDR3 is TGCAGCGTTGAGGTCCGGGACAGGGCCTACAATGAGCAGTTCTTC. Translation gives CSVEVRDRAYNEQFF.

The chain combines TRBV4-1 with TRBJ2-1; D gene ambiguous. Between the trimmed V and J ends, which lost 4 bases and 4 bases, there was a span of 14 bases. The germline V gene encodes CDR1 MGHRA and CDR2 YSYEKL. The CDR3 consists of 15 residues. The CDR3 coding sequence is TGCGCCAGCAGCCTCCTTTCTGCGGATTACAATGAGCAGTTCTTC. Translation gives CASSLLSADYNEQFF.

The chain links TRBV6-1 to TRBJ2-2; no definite D call. This CDR3 has 13 amino acids. Trimming cost V 7 bases and J 6 bases, with 12 bases left between them. In germline, CDR1 is MNHNS, CDR2 SASEGT. CDR3 DNA: TGTGCCAGCACTGTACTCTCCGCCGGGGAGCTGTTTTTT. This translates into CASTVLSAGELFF.